The rows below give T cell receptor beta chains drawn from one sample of a study of beta chain features in type 1 diabetes. The repertoire was sequenced with immunoSEQ multiplex PCR; TCRdb's copy has only in-frame clones and lacks some. This table holds some 360,000 clones, 8.5% to 10% found once. Material: central memory CD4+ T cells from blood. Receptors originate from a man aged 30-40 years with type 1 diabetes. Each CDR3 is given with its conserved first and last residue. The D gene is left open where the match is weak. The size field is filled for only some rows; it gives once, few, many or a size class.

d_call,v_call,clone_size,cdr3_length,j_call,cdr3_aa,cdr3_nt
TRBD2,TRBV7-9,few,15,TRBJ2-1,CASSYGLEVFNEQFF,TGTGCCAGCAGCTATGGACTAGAGGTTTTCAATGAGCAGTTCTTC
TRBD2,TRBV2,few,15,TRBJ2-7,CASLKSILAGHEQYF,TGTGCCAGCCTTAAGAGCATACTAGCGGGACACGAGCAGTACTTC
TRBD1,TRBV7-9,NA,17,TRBJ1-1,CASSPPGTGGPGGVAFF,TGTGCCAGCAGCCCTCCCGGGACAGGGGGACCTGGAGGGGTAGCTTTCTTT
TRBD1,TRBV13,few,15,TRBJ1-1,CASRPDSTGALEAFF,TGTGCCAGCAGGCCGGACAGTACAGGGGCCCTGGAAGCTTTCTTT
TRBD1,TRBV14,NA,19,TRBJ1-1,CASSQDLQGGWLKNTEAFF,TGTGCCAGCAGCCAAGACCTTCAGGGGGGCTGGCTAAAGAACACTGAAGCTTTCTTT
NA,TRBV2,few,14,TRBJ2-3,CARSGGWSTDTQYF,TGTGCCAGAAGTGGTGGGTGGAGCACAGATACGCAGTATTTT
NA,TRBV7-9,few,14,TRBJ1-5,CATGRGVSNQPQHF,TGTGCCACCGGACGAGGGGTGAGCAATCAGCCCCAGCATTTT
NA,TRBV7-9,many,16,TRBJ2-7,CASSFGRRESSYEQYF,TGTGCCAGCAGCTTTGGTAGACGGGAAAGCTCCTACGAGCAGTACTTC
NA,TRBV7-9,few,16,TRBJ2-1,CASSFQPGGSYNEQFF,TGTGCCAGCAGCTTCCAGCCGGGCGGCTCCTACAATGAGCAGTTCTTC
TRBD1,TRBV7-8,NA,12,TRBJ1-2,CASSLTGHGYTF,TGTGCCAGCAGCTTGACAGGGCATGGCTACACCTTC
NA,TRBV6-6,NA,15,TRBJ1-1,CASSSISRGVTEAFF,TGTGCCAGCAGTTCTATTTCCCGCGGGGTGACTGAAGCTTTCTTT
TRBD1,TRBV18,many,15,TRBJ2-2,CASSRQGVNTGELFF,TGTGCCAGCTCACGACAGGGGGTCAACACCGGGGAGCTGTTTTTT
NA,TRBV5-1,NA,14,TRBJ2-7,CASSLEGRSGEQYF,TGCGCCAGCAGCTTAGAAGGACGATCGGGGGAGCAGTACTTC
NA,TRBV2,NA,13,TRBJ2-2,CASMAGFTGELFF,TGTGCCAGCATGGCGGGTTTCACCGGGGAGCTGTTTTTT
NA,TRBV7-2,NA,14,TRBJ1-4,CASSVRALGRKLFF,TGTGCCAGCAGCGTCCGGGCCTTGGGGCGAAAACTGTTTTTT
NA,TRBV11-2,few,15,TRBJ1-2,CASSLEGLARGGYTF,TGTGCCAGCAGCTTAGAGGGGCTGGCGCGGGGAGGCTACACCTTC
TRBD2,TRBV5-6,NA,17,TRBJ2-5,CASSLGWGLAGVETQYF,TGTGCCAGCAGCTTGGGTTGGGGACTAGCGGGAGTGGAGACCCAGTACTTC
NA,TRBV5-4,NA,13,TRBJ1-1,CASRPHMNTEAFF,TGTGCCAGCAGGCCCCACATGAACACTGAGGCTTTCTTT
TRBD1,TRBV18,NA,15,TRBJ1-5,CASSPGTGGNQPQHF,TGTGCCAGCTCCCCCGGGACAGGGGGTAATCAGCCCCAGCATTTT
TRBD2,TRBV28,few,15,TRBJ2-7,CASRAGGGGTYEQYF,TGTGCCAGCAGAGCGGGAGGAGGGGGAACCTACGAGCAGTACTTC
TRBD2,TRBV7-9,few,15,TRBJ2-1,CASSLVISGMGEQFF,TGTGCCAGCAGCTTAGTTATTAGCGGGATGGGAGAGCAGTTCTTC
TRBD1,TRBV7-9,NA,14,TRBJ1-1,CASRNIQGATEAFF,TGTGCCAGCAGAAATATTCAGGGGGCAACTGAAGCTTTCTTT
TRBD2,TRBV28,many,13,TRBJ2-4,CASSQASGNIQYF,TGTGCCAGCAGTCAAGCTAGCGGGAACATTCAGTACTTC
TRBD1,TRBV11-2,NA,14,TRBJ2-5,CASSSPDRGETQYF,TGTGCCAGCAGCTCACCCGACAGGGGGGAGACCCAGTACTTC
TRBD1,TRBV19,few,17,TRBJ2-1,CASSTEVGGQGLHEQFF,TGTGCCAGTAGTACCGAGGTAGGGGGACAGGGATTACATGAGCAGTTCTTC
NA,TRBV10-3,NA,15,TRBJ2-7,CATEISRGQTYEQYF,TGTGCCACCGAGATTTCCAGGGGCCAAACCTACGAGCAGTACTTC
TRBD1,TRBV7-2,NA,13,TRBJ1-2,CASSADRGPLYAF,TGTGCCAGCAGCGCAGACAGGGGGCCCCTGTACGCCTTC
NA,TRBV2,few,11,TRBJ2-5,CAPGDQETQYF,TGTGCCCCAGGAGATCAAGAGACCCAGTACTTC
TRBD1,TRBV2,many,13,TRBJ1-1,CASTGQANTEAFF,TGTGCCAGTACGGGACAGGCAAACACTGAAGCTTTCTTT
NA,TRBV6-1,NA,13,TRBJ2-2,CASKPGQYGELFF,TGTGCCAGCAAACCGGGGCAATACGGGGAGCTGTTTTTT
NA,TRBV29-1,NA,13,TRBJ1-1,CSVGWAAGSEAFF,TGCAGCGTTGGATGGGCGGCTGGGTCTGAAGCTTTCTTT
NA,TRBV4-1,few,15,TRBJ1-5,CASSQEGFGNQPQHF,TGCGCCAGCAGCCAAGAAGGTTTCGGCAATCAGCCCCAGCATTTT